This is a list of T cell receptor beta chains from one sample in a study of shared clonotypes between healthy human individuals. Libraries were prepared by immunoSEQ multiplex PCR; TCRdb keeps only in-frame clonotypes and omits some of them. The sample has around 2.1 million clones; about 92% are singletons. The sequenced sample was naive CD8+ T cells from PBMCs. The receptor source for this set is a man between 18 and 35 years old in good health. Some clones in this sample may be carry-over from other donors' samples. CDR3s include the opening cysteine and the closing phenylalanine or tryptophan. The D gene is left open where the match is weak. For some rows the clone size is stated as once, few or many, or as a class when expanded; others skip it.

abundance: -; d_gene: -; v_gene: TRBV19; j_gene: TRBJ1-1; CDR3aa: CASSWTTSNTEAFF; CDR3nt: TGTGCCAGTAGTTGGACAACATCGAACACTGAAGCTTTCTTT
abundance: -; d_gene: TRBD2; v_gene: TRBV7-2; j_gene: TRBJ2-5; CDR3aa: CASSRHGLADQGRETQYF; CDR3nt: TGTGCCAGCAGTCGGCACGGACTAGCGGATCAAGGTCGAGAGACCCAGTACTTC
abundance: -; d_gene: -; v_gene: TRBV6-4; j_gene: TRBJ1-1; CDR3aa: CASSDSGMNTEAFF; CDR3nt: TGTGCCAGCAGTGACTCAGGGATGAACACTGAAGCTTTCTTT
abundance: -; d_gene: TRBD1; v_gene: TRBV5-8; j_gene: TRBJ2-7; CDR3aa: CASSQTGAWAEQYF; CDR3nt: TGTGCCAGCAGCCAGACAGGGGCCTGGGCTGAGCAGTACTTC
abundance: -; d_gene: -; v_gene: TRBV5-3; j_gene: TRBJ1-1; CDR3aa: CARKKDPGTGAFF; CDR3nt: TGTGCCAGAAAAAAAGATCCCGGGACGGGCGCTTTCTTT
abundance: -; d_gene: TRBD1; v_gene: TRBV28; j_gene: TRBJ2-7; CDR3aa: CASRGTGTYEQYF; CDR3nt: TGTGCCAGCAGGGGGACAGGGACCTACGAGCAGTACTTC
abundance: -; d_gene: -; v_gene: TRBV29-1; j_gene: TRBJ1-2; CDR3aa: CSVDWVSSGYTF; CDR3nt: TGCAGCGTCGACTGGGTTAGTAGTGGCTACACCTTC
abundance: once; d_gene: TRBD1; v_gene: TRBV27; j_gene: TRBJ2-7; CDR3aa: CASSTRGLYEQYF; CDR3nt: TGTGCCAGCAGTACCAGGGGGCTCTACGAGCAGTACTTC
abundance: -; d_gene: -; v_gene: TRBV7-3; j_gene: TRBJ1-1; CDR3aa: CASSLEGSTEAFF; CDR3nt: TGTGCCAGCAGCTTGGAGGGTTCCACTGAAGCTTTCTTT
abundance: -; d_gene: TRBD2; v_gene: TRBV27; j_gene: TRBJ2-7; CDR3aa: CASSSGLAGEQYF; CDR3nt: TGTGCCAGCAGTTCGGGACTAGCGGGCGAGCAGTACTTC
abundance: -; d_gene: -; v_gene: TRBV5-6; j_gene: TRBJ2-6; CDR3aa: CASSLGYSGANVLTF; CDR3nt: TGTGCCAGCAGCTTGGGGTACTCTGGGGCCAACGTCCTGACTTTC
abundance: once; d_gene: TRBD2; v_gene: TRBV7-9; j_gene: TRBJ2-1; CDR3aa: CASSRGLAGGTYNEQFF; CDR3nt: TGTGCCAGCAGCCGGGGACTAGCGGGAGGTACCTACAATGAGCAGTTCTTC
abundance: -; d_gene: -; v_gene: TRBV7-8; j_gene: TRBJ2-1; CDR3aa: CASSPPLWTEEYNEQFF; CDR3nt: TGTGCCAGCAGCCCCCCCTTGTGGACCGAGGAGTACAATGAGCAGTTCTTC
abundance: -; d_gene: -; v_gene: TRBV5-1; j_gene: TRBJ2-3; CDR3aa: CASSLDGVGTDTQYF; CDR3nt: TGCGCCAGCAGCTTGGATGGCGTCGGCACAGATACGCAGTATTTT
abundance: -; d_gene: -; v_gene: TRBV25-1; j_gene: TRBJ2-7; CDR3aa: CASSAPRDGAPYEQYF; CDR3nt: TGTGCCAGCAGTGCCCCTCGGGACGGGGCCCCCTACGAGCAGTACTTC
abundance: once; d_gene: -; v_gene: TRBV27; j_gene: TRBJ2-1; CDR3aa: CASSLAQNNEQFF; CDR3nt: TGTGCCAGCAGTTTGGCCCAGAACAATGAGCAGTTCTTC
abundance: -; d_gene: -; v_gene: TRBV7-9; j_gene: TRBJ1-2; CDR3aa: CASSPGTNYGYTF; CDR3nt: TGTGCCAGCAGCCCTGGTACTAACTATGGCTACACCTTC
abundance: -; d_gene: TRBD2; v_gene: TRBV13; j_gene: TRBJ2-3; CDR3aa: CASSLGGREVLGDTQYF; CDR3nt: TGTGCCAGCAGCTTAGGGGGCCGGGAGGTACTTGGGGATACGCAGTATTTT
abundance: -; d_gene: -; v_gene: TRBV6-6; j_gene: TRBJ2-4; CDR3aa: CASSYGPGGNIQYF; CDR3nt: TGTGCCAGCAGTTACGGCCCTGGGGGGAACATTCAGTACTTC
abundance: few; d_gene: -; v_gene: TRBV27; j_gene: TRBJ2-6; CDR3aa: CASSLRGSGANVLTF; CDR3nt: TGTGCCAGCAGTTTAAGGGGTTCTGGGGCCAACGTCCTGACTTTC
abundance: once; d_gene: -; v_gene: TRBV9; j_gene: TRBJ2-2; CDR3aa: CASSPPGLFTGELFF; CDR3nt: TGTGCCAGCAGCCCCCCGGGACTCTTCACCGGGGAGCTGTTTTTT
abundance: -; d_gene: TRBD1; v_gene: TRBV7-9; j_gene: TRBJ1-2; CDR3aa: CASSNRDSFYGYTF; CDR3nt: TGTGCCAGCAGCAACCGGGACAGCTTCTATGGCTACACCTTC
abundance: -; d_gene: TRBD1; v_gene: TRBV29-1; j_gene: TRBJ2-7; CDR3aa: CSALRTPGQGAYEQYF; CDR3nt: TGCAGCGCTCTGCGGACCCCGGGACAGGGGGCCTACGAGCAGTACTTC
abundance: -; d_gene: TRBD2; v_gene: TRBV27; j_gene: TRBJ2-1; CDR3aa: CASSPIAGAYNEQFF; CDR3nt: TGTGCCAGCAGTCCCATAGCGGGGGCCTACAATGAGCAGTTCTTC
abundance: once; d_gene: -; v_gene: TRBV6-5; j_gene: TRBJ1-3; CDR3aa: CASKEHPQGNTIYF; CDR3nt: TGTGCCAGCAAGGAGCACCCCCAGGGAAACACCATATATTTT
abundance: once; d_gene: TRBD2; v_gene: TRBV11-2; j_gene: TRBJ2-3; CDR3aa: CASSHRGRVSTDTQYF; CDR3nt: TGTGCCAGCAGCCACCGTGGGAGGGTGAGCACAGATACGCAGTATTTT
abundance: -; d_gene: -; v_gene: TRBV27; j_gene: TRBJ2-1; CDR3aa: CASSLSPLHEQFF; CDR3nt: TGTGCCAGCAGTTTATCGCCCCTCCATGAGCAGTTCTTC
abundance: -; d_gene: -; v_gene: TRBV19; j_gene: TRBJ2-5; CDR3aa: CASRSHEWQETQYF; CDR3nt: TGTGCCAGTAGATCACATGAATGGCAAGAGACCCAGTACTTC
abundance: -; d_gene: -; v_gene: TRBV18; j_gene: TRBJ1-2; CDR3aa: CASSPTGNLPGFGDGYTF; CDR3nt: TGTGCCAGCTCACCGACTGGGAACCTCCCCGGGTTTGGGGATGGCTACACCTTC
abundance: -; d_gene: TRBD2; v_gene: TRBV7-2; j_gene: TRBJ2-1; CDR3aa: CASSPRPALAGYNEQFF; CDR3nt: TGTGCCAGCAGTCCACGACCGGCACTAGCGGGCTACAATGAGCAGTTCTTC
abundance: -; d_gene: -; v_gene: TRBV10-2; j_gene: TRBJ2-3; CDR3aa: CASSDVPRGTDTQYF; CDR3nt: TGCGCCAGCAGTGACGTTCCACGGGGCACAGATACGCAGTATTTT
abundance: few; d_gene: -; v_gene: TRBV10-3; j_gene: TRBJ2-2; CDR3aa: CAISESRSTGELFF; CDR3nt: TGTGCCATCAGTGAGTCAAGGAGCACCGGGGAGCTGTTTTTT
abundance: -; d_gene: TRBD1; v_gene: TRBV27; j_gene: TRBJ2-7; CDR3aa: CASSFIETGGSYEQYF; CDR3nt: TGTGCCAGCAGTTTTATCGAGACAGGGGGGAGCTACGAGCAGTACTTC
abundance: -; d_gene: TRBD2; v_gene: TRBV7-9; j_gene: TRBJ2-1; CDR3aa: CASSLVLAGNNEQFF; CDR3nt: TGTGCCAGCAGCTTAGTTCTAGCGGGTAACAATGAGCAGTTCTTC
abundance: -; d_gene: -; v_gene: TRBV6-5; j_gene: TRBJ1-4; CDR3aa: CASSYSSRKEKLFF; CDR3nt: TGTGCCAGCAGTTACTCTAGTAGGAAGGAAAAACTGTTTTTT
abundance: -; d_gene: TRBD2; v_gene: TRBV4-1; j_gene: TRBJ2-2; CDR3aa: CASSQVRREGTGELFF; CDR3nt: TGCGCCAGCAGCCAAGTTCGTCGGGAGGGGACCGGGGAGCTGTTTTTT
abundance: -; d_gene: TRBD2; v_gene: TRBV9; j_gene: TRBJ2-3; CDR3aa: CASSVGVFGGRTDTQYF; CDR3nt: TGTGCCAGCAGCGTAGGAGTATTCGGCGGGAGGACAGATACGCAGTATTTT